These 13 T cell receptor beta chains came from one sample sequenced in a study of blood T cells in healthy people across ages. The use of a sample-barcoded 5' primer and a J-beta primer mix characterized a second PCR of about 6 to 12 cycles. TCRdb passed the 5' RACE reads through MiXCR, listing each CDR3 protein once. This repertoire shows approximately 780,000 distinct CDR3 sequences, 20% to 30% found once; its top ten account for about 2.9%. The sample also formed part of further work on T cells of mothers and their children.

Sequences were obtained from blood. The receptor source for this set is a boy aged 5 to 17 in good health.

V usage is TRBV11-2 and J usage is TRBJ2-1, with 10 bases fitting TRBD2. Germline CDR1 reads SGHAT; CDR2 reads FQNNGV. After removal of 0 bases from V and 1 base from J, the junction contained 12 bases not matched to a gene. There are 20 residues in the CDR3. The CDR3 DNA is TGTGCCAGCAGCTTAGAGAGGGGGGCTAGCGGGGGAGAGTCCTACAATGAGCAGTTCTTC. It specifies CASSLERGASGGESYNEQFF.

This clonotype was seen more than once but under ten times. V is TRBV30 and J is TRBJ1-5; D remains ambiguous. The CDR3 is made up of 13 amino acids. CDR1 GTSNPN and CDR2 SVGIG come from the germline V gene (reference sequence). V lost 2 bases and J lost 2, with 7 bases in between. The CDR3 protein is CAWSRQGNQPQHF. CDR3 sequence (DNA): TGTGCCTGGAGTCGGCAGGGCAATCAGCCCCAGCATTTT.

The chain employs TRBV9 and TRBJ2-1; TRBD2 might be the D (7 bases). The V gene lost 4 bases and the J gene lost 8 bases, with 22 bases spanning the gap. Germline assignment: CDR1 SGDLS and CDR2 YYNGEE. The CDR3 consists of 16 residues. The CDR3 loop is CASSPRGRGTRDEQFF. The CDR3 nucleotides are TGTGCCAGCAGCCCCCGGGGGCGGGGGACGAGGGATGAGCAGTTCTTC.

V is TRBV12-3 or TRBV12-4 and J is TRBJ1-5; 10 bases agree with TRBD1. V lost 2 bases and J lost 0; bases outside the gene matches: 13. The CDR3 extends over 20 amino acids. The CDR3 loop reads CASSLRRQGARRDSNQPQHF. The CDR3 DNA is TGTGCCAGCAGTTTAAGGAGACAGGGGGCAAGAAGGGATAGCAATCAGCCCCAGCATTTT.

CDR3 nucleotides: TGTGCCAGCAGTCCGTATGGGACAGGGGTTAACCAGCCCCAGCATTTT. Translated: CASSPYGTGVNQPQHF. This chain uses TRBV12-3 or TRBV12-4 with TRBJ1-5; 10 bases fit TRBD1. The CDR3 has 16 amino acids. The V segment lost 5 bases and the J segment 7 bases; nucleotides outside the gene matches: 11.

This clonotype has only a few counts. The chain has TRBV3-1 and TRBJ2-2; the D is unclear. Germline V CDR1 and CDR2: LGHDT, YNNKEL (reference sequence). Trimming removed 0 bases from V and 6 bases from J, with 11 bases in between. CDR3 size: 15 residues. CDR3 sequence (DNA): TGTGCCAGCAGCCAAGATACTGTAGTGGCCGGGGAGCTGTTTTTT. It translates to CASSQDTVVAGELFF.

The genes are TRBV6-1 and TRBJ2-7; 7 nucleotides align to TRBD1. The junction had 6 bases not matched to a gene; V was cut back by 2 bases and J by 2 bases. CDR1 and CDR2 (germline): MNHNS, SASEGT. This CDR3 spans 15 amino acids. CDR3 region: CASSEYIGQAYEQYF. The CDR3 bases are TGTGCCAGCAGTGAATATATTGGACAGGCCTACGAGCAGTACTTC.

This clonotype was seen a few times. V usage is TRBV7-9 and J usage is TRBJ1-2; D is uncertain. CDR3 length equals 12 residues. Germline V gene sequence: CDR1 SEHNR, CDR2 FQNEAQ (reference sequence). V gave up 5 bases and J gave up 8 bases, with 12 bases separating them. The CDR3 DNA is TGTGCCAGCAGCCGAACGAGGGAAGGCTACACCTTC. It specifies CASSRTREGYTF.

The V and J genes are TRBV12-3 or TRBV12-4 and TRBJ2-5, with a tentative D call TRBD1 (6 bases). The tail of the sequence fits TRBJ2-7 better, so the J call may be wrong. CDR3 length equals 14 residues. As DNA, the CDR3 is TGTGCCAGCAGGGCCAGGGGAGCCTCCTACGAGCAGTACTTC. It is translated as CASRARGASYEQYF.

There are a few counts of this clonotype. The chain carries TRBV6-6 and TRBJ1-3, with D unresolved. V was trimmed by 3 bases and J by 4 bases, leaving 13 bases between them. The CDR3 is 15 amino acids. Germline V lookup: CDR1 MNHNY, CDR2 SVGAGI (reference sequence). The CDR3 region is CASSYAPGRGNTIYF. The CDR3, as DNA: TGTGCCAGCAGTTATGCCCCGGGGAGGGGAAACACCATATATTTT.

The chain recombines TRBV19 with TRBJ1-5, with 8 bases aligning to TRBD1. Trimming removed 8 bases from V and 4 bases from J; junction bases left unmatched: 7. This CDR3 region has 14 residues. Germline V lookup: CDR1 LNHDA, CDR2 SQIVND (reference sequence). CDR3 amino acids: CASSTGDPNQPQHF. In DNA, the CDR3 is TGTGCCAGTTCGACAGGGGACCCAAATCAGCCCCAGCATTTT.

This clonotype appeared a few times. This chain connects TRBV29-1 to TRBJ2-5, with no clear D. CDR1 is SQVTM and CDR2 is ANQGSEA in the germline V gene. With 4 bases removed from V and 11 bases from J, the gap between germline ends came to 11 bases. The CDR3 covers 10 residues. CDR3 protein: CSVAVEEQYF. As DNA, the CDR3 is TGCAGCGTTGCGGTAGAGGAGCAGTACTTC.

This chain connects TRBV27 to TRBJ2-7; unclear D gene. The germline V gene encodes CDR1 MNHEY and CDR2 SMNVEV (reference sequence). The CDR3 totals 14 residues. Trimming pared 2 bases from V and 2 bases from J, leaving 10 bases between. The CDR3: CASSLRKSTYEQYF. The CDR3 DNA follows: TGTGCCAGCAGTTTACGAAAGAGCACCTACGAGCAGTACTTC.